This T cell receptor beta chain was identified in a study of CD8+CD57+ T cells in acquired aplastic anemia. Study overall: An average of roughly 2.9 ug of DNA was obtained from sorted CD4+ and CD8+ cells.

As for this clonotype: A junction boundary mismatches the germline segment, possibly from a read error.

Genomic DNA constituted the template upon which TCR beta VDJ and CDR3 profiling was performed. TCRdb redid the calling of the reads with MiXCR, one entry per CDR3 protein. This sample has hundreds of thousands of distinct CDR3 sequences, with under 80% found just once. The germline CDR1 and CDR2 sequences are SGHKS and YYEKEE (reference sequence). CDR3 size: 14 residues. This chain uses TRBV5-5 with TRBJ2-7, with 9 bases matching TRBD1. The specimen sequenced was sorted CD4+, CD8+, or CD8+CD57+ T cells (not recorded which) from PBMCs. The receptor comes from a human donor in good health, serving as a control. CDR3 DNA: TGCGCCAGCAGCCCGACAGGGGGGGTCTACGAGCAGTACTTC. Its protein product is CASSPTGGVYEQYF.